These T cell receptor beta chains were read from a single sample in a study of T cell changes during pregnancy in multiple sclerosis. Assay used: immunoSEQ multiplex PCR; TCRdb lists only in-frame clones, some missing. There are about 22,000 clones in the sample; 80% to 95% occur only once, and approximately 0.57% lies in the top ten. Sequenced here: CD4+ T cells from peripheral blood mononuclear cells, sampled after pregnancy. The receptors shown here come from a female donor in good health, enrolled as a control in a pregnancy study. The CDR3 runs from the conserved cysteine through the conserved F or W. The order of the fields is D gene, CDR3 length, clone size, V gene, J gene, CDR3 protein, CDR3 DNA. A D gene is named only where the DNA matches it firmly. Clone size is stated in some rows and not others, as once, few, many or a class when expanded.

D gene: TRBD2
CDR3 length: 15
clone size: NA
V gene: TRBV15
J gene: TRBJ2-1
CDR3 protein: CATSHGLAGAYEQFF
CDR3 DNA: TGTGCCACCAGTCATGGACTAGCGGGGGCTTATGAGCAGTTCTTC

D gene: NA
CDR3 length: 14
clone size: once
V gene: TRBV15
J gene: TRBJ1-2
CDR3 protein: CATSRGRGGLGYTF
CDR3 DNA: TGTGCCACCAGCAGGGGCAGGGGAGGGCTCGGCTACACCTTC

D gene: TRBD2
CDR3 length: 15
clone size: few
V gene: TRBV4-3
J gene: TRBJ2-5
CDR3 protein: CASSLAGGRGETQYF
CDR3 DNA: TGCGCCAGCAGCCTAGCGGGAGGTCGTGGAGAGACCCAGTACTTC

D gene: NA
CDR3 length: 14
clone size: few
V gene: TRBV28
J gene: TRBJ1-5
CDR3 protein: CASSSPQTNQPQHF
CDR3 DNA: TGTGCCAGCAGTTCCCCGCAGACTAATCAGCCCCAGCATTTT

D gene: NA
CDR3 length: 14
clone size: NA
V gene: TRBV11-2
J gene: TRBJ1-3
CDR3 protein: CASSPGRSGNTIYF
CDR3 DNA: TGTGCCAGCAGCCCCGGGAGGTCTGGAAACACCATATATTTT

D gene: TRBD2
CDR3 length: 14
clone size: NA
V gene: TRBV28
J gene: TRBJ2-5
CDR3 protein: CASSPLSGGETQYF
CDR3 DNA: TGTGCCAGCAGTCCTCTCAGCGGGGGAGAGACCCAGTACTTC

D gene: NA
CDR3 length: 11
clone size: few
V gene: TRBV28
J gene: TRBJ2-7
CDR3 protein: CASRSIYEQYF
CDR3 DNA: TGTGCCAGCCGCAGTATCTACGAGCAGTACTTC

D gene: TRBD2
CDR3 length: 15
clone size: NA
V gene: TRBV7-9
J gene: TRBJ2-3
CDR3 protein: CASSSASGSTDTQYF
CDR3 DNA: TGTGCCAGCAGCTCCGCTAGCGGCAGCACAGATACGCAGTATTTT

D gene: TRBD2
CDR3 length: 14
clone size: NA
V gene: TRBV11-3
J gene: TRBJ2-1
CDR3 protein: CASSPPAGDNEQFF
CDR3 DNA: TGTGCCAGCAGCCCACCCGCGGGGGACAATGAGCAGTTCTTC

D gene: NA
CDR3 length: 12
clone size: NA
V gene: TRBV15
J gene: TRBJ2-5
CDR3 protein: CATSRDKETQYF
CDR3 DNA: TGTGCCACCAGCAGGGACAAAGAGACCCAGTACTTC

D gene: NA
CDR3 length: 13
clone size: NA
V gene: TRBV28
J gene: TRBJ1-5
CDR3 protein: CASSLVYNQPQHF
CDR3 DNA: TGTGCCAGCAGTTTAGTATACAATCAGCCCCAGCATTTT

D gene: NA
CDR3 length: 13
clone size: once
V gene: TRBV7-9
J gene: TRBJ1-2
CDR3 protein: CASRSGGPYGYTF
CDR3 DNA: TGTGCCAGCAGGTCGGGGGGCCCCTATGGCTACACCTTC

D gene: TRBD2
CDR3 length: 17
clone size: NA
V gene: TRBV28
J gene: TRBJ2-1
CDR3 protein: CASSFSGGLAGVYEQFF
CDR3 DNA: TGTGCCAGCAGTTTCTCCGGGGGGCTAGCGGGAGTCTATGAGCAGTTCTTC

D gene: NA
CDR3 length: 16
clone size: NA
V gene: TRBV19
J gene: TRBJ1-5
CDR3 protein: CASSRPSRGGHQPQHF
CDR3 DNA: TGTGCCAGTAGTCGCCCAAGTAGGGGTGGTCATCAGCCCCAGCATTTT

D gene: NA
CDR3 length: 14
clone size: NA
V gene: TRBV18
J gene: TRBJ2-7
CDR3 protein: CASGVGAGSYEQYF
CDR3 DNA: TGTGCCAGCGGGGTAGGGGCAGGCTCCTACGAGCAGTACTTC